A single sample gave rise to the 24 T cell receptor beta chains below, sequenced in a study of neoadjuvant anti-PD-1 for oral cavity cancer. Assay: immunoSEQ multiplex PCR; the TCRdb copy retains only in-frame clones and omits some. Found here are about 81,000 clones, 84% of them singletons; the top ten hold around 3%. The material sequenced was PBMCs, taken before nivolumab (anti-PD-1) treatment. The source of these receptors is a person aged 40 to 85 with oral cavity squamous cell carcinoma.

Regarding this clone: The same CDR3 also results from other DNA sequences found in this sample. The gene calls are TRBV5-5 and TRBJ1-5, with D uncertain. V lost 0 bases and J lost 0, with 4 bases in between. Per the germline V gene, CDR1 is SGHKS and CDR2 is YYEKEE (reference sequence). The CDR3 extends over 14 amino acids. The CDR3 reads CASSLAGSNQPQHF. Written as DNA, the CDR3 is TGTGCCAGCAGCTTGGCAGGTAGCAATCAGCCCCAGCATTTT.

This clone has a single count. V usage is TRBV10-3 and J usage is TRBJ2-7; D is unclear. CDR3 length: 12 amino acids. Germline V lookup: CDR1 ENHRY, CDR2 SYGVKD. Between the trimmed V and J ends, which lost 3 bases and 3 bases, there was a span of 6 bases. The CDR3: CAISDFSYEQYF. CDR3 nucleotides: TGTGCCATCAGTGACTTCAGCTACGAGCAGTACTTC.

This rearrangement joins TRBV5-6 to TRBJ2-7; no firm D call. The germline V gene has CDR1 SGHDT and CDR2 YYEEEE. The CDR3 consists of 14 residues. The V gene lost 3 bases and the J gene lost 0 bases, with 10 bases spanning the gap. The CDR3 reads CASSSTMSSYEQYF. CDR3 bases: TGTGCCAGCAGCTCCACGATGAGCTCCTACGAGCAGTACTTC.

The CDR3 protein is CAISESRDSNQPQHF. CDR3 DNA: TGTGCCATCAGTGAGAGCCGGGATAGCAATCAGCCCCAGCATTTT. This chain connects TRBV10-3 to TRBJ1-5; no reliable D call. CDR1 is ENHRY and CDR2 is SYGVKD in the germline V gene. Trimming left V 2 bases short and J 0 bases short, with 8 bases between. CDR3 length equals 15 residues.

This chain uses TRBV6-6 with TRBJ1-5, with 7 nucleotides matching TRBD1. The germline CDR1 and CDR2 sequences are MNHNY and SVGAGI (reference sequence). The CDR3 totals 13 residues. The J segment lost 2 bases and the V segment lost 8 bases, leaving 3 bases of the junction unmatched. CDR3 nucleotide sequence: TGTGCCAGCGTCCAGGGGGGCAATCAGCCCCAGCATTTT. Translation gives CASVQGGNQPQHF.

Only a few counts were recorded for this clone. The CDR3 protein is CASSRGAGNQETQYF. CDR3 DNA: TGTGCCAGTAGTAGAGGGGCGGGAAACCAAGAGACCCAGTACTTC. V and J are TRBV19 and TRBJ2-5; D may be TRBD2 (6 bases). The length of the CDR3 is 15 residues. The V end lost 4 bases, the J end lost 0 bases, and 12 bases lay between the germline ends. The germline CDR1 and CDR2 sequences are LNHDA and SQIVND (reference sequence).

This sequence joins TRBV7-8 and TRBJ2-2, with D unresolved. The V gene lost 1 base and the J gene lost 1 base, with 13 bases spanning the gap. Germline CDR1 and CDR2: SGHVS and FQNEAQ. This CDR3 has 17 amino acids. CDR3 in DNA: TGTGCCAGCAGCTTAGGATCGGCCACACTGAACACCGGGGAGCTGTTTTTT. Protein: CASSLGSATLNTGELFF.

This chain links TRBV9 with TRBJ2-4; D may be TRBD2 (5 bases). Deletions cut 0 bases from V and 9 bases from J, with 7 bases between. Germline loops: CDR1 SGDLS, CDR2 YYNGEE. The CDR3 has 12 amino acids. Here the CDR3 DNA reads TGTGCCAGCAGCGTAGAGGCGGGCATTCAGTACTTC. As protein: CASSVEAGIQYF.

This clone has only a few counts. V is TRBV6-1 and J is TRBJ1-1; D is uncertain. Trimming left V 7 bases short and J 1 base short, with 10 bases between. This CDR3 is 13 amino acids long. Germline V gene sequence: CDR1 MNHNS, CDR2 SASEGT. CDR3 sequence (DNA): TGTGCCAGCAATAGGGCAGAGAACACTGAAGCTTTCTTT. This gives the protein CASNRAENTEAFF.

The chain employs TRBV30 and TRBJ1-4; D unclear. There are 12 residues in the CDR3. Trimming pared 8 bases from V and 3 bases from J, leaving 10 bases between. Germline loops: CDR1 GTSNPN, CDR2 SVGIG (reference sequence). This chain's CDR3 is CAGLNPNEKLFF. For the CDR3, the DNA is TGTGCCGGATTAAATCCTAATGAAAAACTGTTTTTT.

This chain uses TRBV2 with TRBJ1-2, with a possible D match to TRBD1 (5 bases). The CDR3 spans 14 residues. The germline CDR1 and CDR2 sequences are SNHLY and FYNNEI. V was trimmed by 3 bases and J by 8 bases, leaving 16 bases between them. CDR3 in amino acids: CASSERDSYGGYTF. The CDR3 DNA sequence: TGTGCCAGCAGTGAGCGAGACAGCTACGGGGGCTACACCTTC.

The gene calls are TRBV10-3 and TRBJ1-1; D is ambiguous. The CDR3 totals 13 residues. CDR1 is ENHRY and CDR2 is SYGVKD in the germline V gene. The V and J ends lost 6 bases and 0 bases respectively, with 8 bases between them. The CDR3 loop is CAISPDMNTEAFF. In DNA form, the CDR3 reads TGTGCCATCAGCCCCGACATGAACACTGAAGCTTTCTTT.

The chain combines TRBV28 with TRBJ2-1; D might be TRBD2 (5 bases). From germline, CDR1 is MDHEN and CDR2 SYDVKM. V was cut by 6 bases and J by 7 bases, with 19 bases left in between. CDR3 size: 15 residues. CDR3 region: CASSDTSGWSNEQFF. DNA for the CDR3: TGTGCCAGCAGCGACACTAGTGGGTGGTCGAATGAGCAGTTCTTC.

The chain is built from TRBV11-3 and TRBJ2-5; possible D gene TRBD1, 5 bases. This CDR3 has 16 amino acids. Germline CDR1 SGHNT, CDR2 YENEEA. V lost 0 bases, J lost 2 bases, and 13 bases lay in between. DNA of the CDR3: TGTGCCAGCAGCTTAGATAGGCAGAGACAGCAAGAGACCCAGTACTTC. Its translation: CASSLDRQRQQETQYF.

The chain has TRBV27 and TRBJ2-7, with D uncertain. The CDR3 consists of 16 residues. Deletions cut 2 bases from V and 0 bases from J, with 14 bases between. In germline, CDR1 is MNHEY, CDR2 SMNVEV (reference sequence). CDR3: CASSLVVTLLSYEQYF. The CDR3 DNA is TGTGCCAGCAGTTTAGTCGTGACACTTCTCTCCTACGAGCAGTACTTC.

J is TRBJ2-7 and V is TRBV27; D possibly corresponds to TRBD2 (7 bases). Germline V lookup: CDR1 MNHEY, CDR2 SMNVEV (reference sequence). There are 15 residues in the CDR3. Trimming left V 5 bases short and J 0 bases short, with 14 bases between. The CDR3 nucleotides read TGTGCCAGCAGTCCCGGGGGGCCGAGCTCCTACGAGCAGTACTTC. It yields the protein CASSPGGPSSYEQYF.

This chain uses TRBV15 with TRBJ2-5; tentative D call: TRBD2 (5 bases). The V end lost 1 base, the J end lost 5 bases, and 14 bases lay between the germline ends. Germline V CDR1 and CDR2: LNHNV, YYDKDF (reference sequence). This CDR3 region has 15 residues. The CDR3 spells CATSRGGLQAETQYF. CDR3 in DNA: TGTGCCACCAGCAGAGGAGGACTCCAGGCGGAGACCCAGTACTTC.

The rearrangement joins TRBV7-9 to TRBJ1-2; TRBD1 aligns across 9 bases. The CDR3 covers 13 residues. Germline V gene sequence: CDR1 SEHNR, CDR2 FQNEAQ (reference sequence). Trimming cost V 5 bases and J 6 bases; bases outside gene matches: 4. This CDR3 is CASSGQGYNGYTF. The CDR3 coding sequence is TGTGCCAGCAGCGGACAGGGGTACAATGGCTACACCTTC.

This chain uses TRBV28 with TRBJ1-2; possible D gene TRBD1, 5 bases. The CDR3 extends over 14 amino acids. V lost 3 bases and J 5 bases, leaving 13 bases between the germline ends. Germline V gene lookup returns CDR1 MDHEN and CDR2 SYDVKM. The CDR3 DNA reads TGTGCCAGCAGTTTCCTCGGGGGGGGATATGGCTACACCTTC. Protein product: CASSFLGGGYGYTF.

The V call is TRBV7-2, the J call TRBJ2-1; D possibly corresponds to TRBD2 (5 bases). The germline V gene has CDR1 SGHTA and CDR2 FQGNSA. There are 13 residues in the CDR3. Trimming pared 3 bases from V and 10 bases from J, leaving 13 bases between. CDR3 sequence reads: CASSFQDSREQFF. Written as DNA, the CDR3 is TGTGCCAGCAGCTTCCAGGACTCACGAGAGCAGTTCTTC.

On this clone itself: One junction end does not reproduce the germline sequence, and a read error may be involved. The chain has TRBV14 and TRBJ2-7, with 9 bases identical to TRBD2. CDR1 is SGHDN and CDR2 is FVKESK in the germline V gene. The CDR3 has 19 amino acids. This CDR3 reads CASSEDRSTSGFLSYEQYF. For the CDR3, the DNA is TGTGCCAGCAGCGAAGATCGTAGTACTAGCGGGTTCCTCTCCTACGAGCAGTACTTC.

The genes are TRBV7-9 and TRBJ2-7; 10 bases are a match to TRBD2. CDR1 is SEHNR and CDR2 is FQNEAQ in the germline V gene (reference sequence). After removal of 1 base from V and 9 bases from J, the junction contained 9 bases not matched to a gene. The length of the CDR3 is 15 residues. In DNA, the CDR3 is TGTGCCAGCAGCTTAGAACCTAGCGGGAGTATTGGGCAGTACTTC. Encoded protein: CASSLEPSGSIGQYF.

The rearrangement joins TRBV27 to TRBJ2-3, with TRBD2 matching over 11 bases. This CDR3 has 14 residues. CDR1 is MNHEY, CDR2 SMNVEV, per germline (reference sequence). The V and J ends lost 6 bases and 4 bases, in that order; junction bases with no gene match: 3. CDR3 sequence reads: CASRGLADSDTQYF. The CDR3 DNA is TGTGCCAGCAGGGGACTAGCGGATTCAGATACGCAGTATTTT.

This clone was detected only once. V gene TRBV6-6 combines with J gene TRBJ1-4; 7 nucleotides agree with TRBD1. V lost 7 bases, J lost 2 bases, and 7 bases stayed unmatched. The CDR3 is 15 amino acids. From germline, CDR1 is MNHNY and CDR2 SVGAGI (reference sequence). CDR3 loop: CASIPETGTNEKLFF. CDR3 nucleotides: TGTGCCAGCATACCTGAGACAGGGACTAATGAAAAACTGTTTTTT.